The rows below give T cell receptor beta chains drawn from one sample of a study of T cell repertoires and HLA-DP antigens. The data were produced by immunoSEQ multiplex PCR, yet TCRdb's version contains in-frame clones alone and is incomplete. The top ten hold approximately 0.29% of the sample, which has over 100,000 clones, nearly 95% seen once. The antigens these receptors bind are not known. Input material: CD4+ T cells from PBMCs. The receptors originated from a woman between 18 and 29 years old in good health and CMV-seronegative. Both conserved end residues are part of each CDR3. The D gene is left open where the match is weak. Some rows have no size entry. The others give once, few or many, or a class for an expanded clone.

>.|14|TRBJ2-5|.|TRBV11-3
TGTGCCAGCAGCTCCGGGACACACCAAGAGACCCAGTACTTC
CASSSGTHQETQYF
>.|15|TRBJ1-1|TRBD1|TRBV18
TGTGCCAGCTTCACCTCCCGACAGGGTACCAATGAAGCTTTCTTT
CASFTSRQGTNEAFF
>.|14|TRBJ2-7|TRBD1|TRBV2
TGTGCCAGCACCAGGACAGGGGGCTTAGACGAGCAGTACTTC
CASTRTGGLDEQYF
>.|14|TRBJ2-7|.|TRBV5-1
TGCGCCAGCAGCTTGGCCGGCAGCCCCTACGAGCAGTACTTC
CASSLAGSPYEQYF
>.|16|TRBJ2-3|.|TRBV1
TGCACCAGCAGCCAAGCCCATCATACCCGCACAGATACGCAGTATTTT
CTSSQAHHTRTDTQYF
>.|16|TRBJ1-3|TRBD1|TRBV5-1
TGCGCCAGCAGCTTGGGCTCCGGGACAGGGGGAAACACCATATATTTT
CASSLGSGTGGNTIYF
>.|16|TRBJ2-7|TRBD2|TRBV14
TGTGCCAGCAGCCTCCTGACTAGCGGGAGGGTGTACGAGCAGTACTTC
CASSLLTSGRVYEQYF
>.|14|TRBJ1-2|.|TRBV5-5
TGTGCCAGCAGCTTGAGCGCCACTAACTATGGCTACACCTTC
CASSLSATNYGYTF
>.|15|TRBJ1-2|.|TRBV14
TGTGCCAGCAGCCAAGATCATCCGGGAGGGAGTGGCTACACCTTC
CASSQDHPGGSGYTF
>.|16|TRBJ1-5|TRBD1|TRBV11-2
TGTGCCAGCAGCTTAGTCCGGACAGGTCGCAGTCAGCCCCAGCATTTT
CASSLVRTGRSQPQHF
>.|15|TRBJ1-6|.|TRBV6-5
TGTGCCAGCAGTAGGAAGGGGCCCTATAATTCACCCCTCCACTTT
CASSRKGPYNSPLHF
>.|16|TRBJ1-3|.|TRBV18
TGTGCCAGCTCACCCGTTTTTGCGGGTCCCGGAAACACCATATATTTT
CASSPVFAGPGNTIYF
>once|17|TRBJ2-5|TRBD1|TRBV18
TGTGCCAGCTCACCCACCCAGAAGACAGGGGGCAGGGAGACCCAGTACTTC
CASSPTQKTGGRETQYF
>.|11|TRBJ2-4|.|TRBV7-6
TGTGCCAGCAGCTTAGAAGGCATTCAGTACTTC
CASSLEGIQYF
>.|14|TRBJ1-1|TRBD1|TRBV6-5
TGTGCCAGCACCAGGGACAGGACGAACACTGAAGCTTTCTTT
CASTRDRTNTEAFF
>few|15|TRBJ2-3|.|TRBV5-5
TGTGCCAGCAGCTTCCGGCAGGGCTGGACAGATACGCAGTATTTT
CASSFRQGWTDTQYF
>.|17|TRBJ2-3|.|TRBV5-6
TGTGCCAGCAGCTCGAGTAAGGGACCCGAGGGCACAGATACGCAGTATTTT
CASSSSKGPEGTDTQYF
>.|16|TRBJ2-3|.|TRBV7-3
TGTGCCAGCAGCCCCTCCCGGTGGGCCGGCACAGATACGCAGTATTTT
CASSPSRWAGTDTQYF
>.|16|TRBJ1-6|.|TRBV10-1
TGCGCCAGCAGCTCTAACTGGGGTATAGAGGATTCACCCCTCCACTTT
CASSSNWGIEDSPLHF
>.|17|TRBJ1-2|.|TRBV9
TGTGCCAGCAGTACCCAGGGGCGGGGTACAGGAGACTATGGCTACACCTTC
CASSTQGRGTGDYGYTF
>.|17|TRBJ2-3|.|TRBV4-1
TGCGCCAGCAGCCAGAGTTGGCCAGCGGGCGGCCCAGATACGCAGTATTTT
CASSQSWPAGGPDTQYF
>.|17|TRBJ1-4|.|TRBV5-1
TGCGCCAGCAGCTTGAACAGGAACATTGCAACTAATGAAAAACTGTTTTTT
CASSLNRNIATNEKLFF
>.|18|TRBJ2-6|.|TRBV28
TGTGCCAGCGGGGACCCACGGGGGGCGGTATCTGGGGCCAACGTCCTGACTTTC
CASGDPRGAVSGANVLTF
>.|16|TRBJ2-2|.|TRBV6-5
TGTGCCAGCAGTTACTACCGAGGGGCCAACACCGGGGAGCTGTTTTTT
CASSYYRGANTGELFF
>.|13|TRBJ1-5|.|TRBV28
TGTGCCAGCGGGAAGGGAATTCGTCAGCCCCAGCATTTT
CASGKGIRQPQHF
>.|15|TRBJ1-2|.|TRBV5-6
TGTGCCAGCTCTCCCCCGGGGGTCCCTAACTATGGCTACACCTTC
CASSPPGVPNYGYTF
>.|14|TRBJ2-3|.|TRBV7-3
TGTGCCAGCAGCTTAAGGGGGGGCCCAGATACGCAGTATTTT
CASSLRGGPDTQYF
>.|14|TRBJ1-2|TRBD1|TRBV19
TGTGCCAGTAGCGCAGGGGGCGCGGACTATGGCTACACCTTC
CASSAGGADYGYTF
>.|13|TRBJ1-2|.|TRBV7-6
TGTGCCAGCAGCTTAGCTGGGGGTGGTGGCTACACCTTC
CASSLAGGGGYTF
>.|16|TRBJ1-2|.|TRBV18
TGTGCCAGCTCACGAGGCTGGGGCAGGAGCGAAATCGGCTACACCTTC
CASSRGWGRSEIGYTF
>.|14|TRBJ1-2|.|TRBV28
TGTGCCACAAACCCCCAGACAGTCCCCTATGGCTACACCTTC
CATNPQTVPYGYTF
>.|15|TRBJ1-1|TRBD1|TRBV4-1
TGCGCCAGCAGCCAGCCTCGGACAGGGAACACTGAAGCTTTCTTT
CASSQPRTGNTEAFF
>once|15|TRBJ1-1|.|TRBV6-1
TGTGCCAGCAGTGACGTAGTTGCCGGAAGAGTAGAAGCTTTCTTT
CASSDVVAGRVEAFF
>.|17|TRBJ2-3|TRBD2|TRBV7-9
TGTGCCAGCAGCTTGATTCTCCAGCGGGAGGGCACAGATACGCAGTATTTT
CASSLILQREGTDTQYF
>.|15|TRBJ2-3|.|TRBV28
TGTGCCAGCAGTCCCGCCGGGGCTAGGGCAGATACGCAGTATTTT
CASSPAGARADTQYF
>.|16|TRBJ2-1|TRBD2|TRBV11-2
TGTGCCAGCAGCTCCCAACTAGCGGGGGCCTCTCATGAGCAGTTCTTC
CASSSQLAGASHEQFF
>.|17|TRBJ2-1|.|TRBV6-4
TGTGCCAGCAGCCCCGAGGGAGGTTTGAGCTCCTACAATGAGCAGTTCTTC
CASSPEGGLSSYNEQFF
>.|14|TRBJ2-5|.|TRBV6-5
TGTGCCAGCACCAAGGTCAGATCGCAAGAGACCCAGTACTTC
CASTKVRSQETQYF
>few|14|TRBJ1-6|.|TRBV10-3
TGTGCCATCAGAGCCCACAGGGTTGATTCACCCCTCCACTTT
CAIRAHRVDSPLHF
>.|15|TRBJ1-2|TRBD1|TRBV7-9
TGTGCCAGCAGCTTAGTAGGTCAGGGGGGCTATGGCTACACCTTC
CASSLVGQGGYGYTF
>.|12|TRBJ2-3|TRBD2|TRBV10-3
TGTGCCATTCGGGGGGACACAGATACGCAGTATTTT
CAIRGDTDTQYF
>.|15|TRBJ1-2|TRBD1|TRBV5-1
TGCGCCAGCAGCTTGGAAGGGACAGGCCCTGGGGGCTACACCTTC
CASSLEGTGPGGYTF
>.|15|TRBJ1-6|TRBD1|TRBV5-1
TGCGCCAGCAGCTTGGCCAGGGGGACAGATTCACCCCTCCACTTT
CASSLARGTDSPLHF
>.|16|TRBJ2-1|TRBD2|TRBV15
TGTGCCACCAGCCGAGATTTTGCTAGCGGGATAGTCGAGCAGTTCTTC
CATSRDFASGIVEQFF